This TCR beta chain was observed in a study of cytomegalovirus exposure and HLA in healthy donors. It was the approximately 110-subject validation cohort, separate from the approximately 700-subject first cohort, to which the donors belonged. On this clone: Its antigen is currently unknown.

V lost 7 bases and J lost 8, with 21 bases in between. Per the germline V gene, CDR1 is SQVTM and CDR2 is ANQGSEA. This CDR3 has 14 amino acids. Using immunoSEQ multiplex PCR, the repertoire was profiled, and TCRdb retains in-frame clones only, with some absent. The sample yields 200,000 to 300,000 clones, around 87% seen once. Points from the study as a whole: For most TCR sequences rarity was the rule, although some public TCRs occurred in many donors.

Sequencing was done on a sample of PBMCs. The chain combines TRBV29-1 with TRBJ2-1, with D possibly matching TRBD2 (6 bases). The sequence was collected from a woman in her thirties in good health and CMV-seropositive. In DNA form, the CDR3 reads TGCAGCGGCCTAGAGGAGGGCCCCCCTCATGAGCAGTTCTTC. Translation: CSGLEEGPPHEQFF.